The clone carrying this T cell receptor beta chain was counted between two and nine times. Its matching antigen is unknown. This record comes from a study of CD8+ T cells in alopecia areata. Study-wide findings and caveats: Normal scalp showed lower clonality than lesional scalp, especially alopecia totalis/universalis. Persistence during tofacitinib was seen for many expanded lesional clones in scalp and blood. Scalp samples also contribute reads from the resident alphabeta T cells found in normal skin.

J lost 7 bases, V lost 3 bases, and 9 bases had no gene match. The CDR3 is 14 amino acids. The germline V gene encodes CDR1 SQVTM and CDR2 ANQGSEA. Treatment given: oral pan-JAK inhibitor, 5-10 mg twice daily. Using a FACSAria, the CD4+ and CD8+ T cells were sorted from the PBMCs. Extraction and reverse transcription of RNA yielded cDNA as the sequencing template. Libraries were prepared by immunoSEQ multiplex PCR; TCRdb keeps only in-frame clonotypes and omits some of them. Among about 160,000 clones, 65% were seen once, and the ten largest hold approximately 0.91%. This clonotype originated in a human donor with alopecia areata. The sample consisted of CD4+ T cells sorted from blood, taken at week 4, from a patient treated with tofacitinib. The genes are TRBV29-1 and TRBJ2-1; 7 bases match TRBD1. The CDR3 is CSVDGRGMINEQFF. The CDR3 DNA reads TGCAGCGTTGACGGCAGGGGGATGATAAATGAGCAGTTCTTC.